This T cell receptor (beta chain) was documented in a study of T cell changes during pregnancy in multiple sclerosis. Germline V gene data show CDR1 as SGHNT and CDR2 as YYREEE (reference sequence). The CDR3 covers 14 residues. Trimming stripped 3 bases from V and 0 bases from J, with 10 bases between. Only in-frame clones appear in the TCRdb table, and some are missing; sequencing was by immunoSEQ multiplex PCR. The sample carries tens of thousands of clones, about 91% recorded once. This clone was observed once. The chain joins TRBV5-4 to TRBJ2-7, with TRBD1 as a possible D gene (6 bases). The receptor was isolated from a female donor in good health, enrolled as a control in a pregnancy study. Here the sequenced sample was CD4+ T cells from peripheral blood mononuclear cells, taken after pregnancy. The CDR3 here is CASSSDRSSYEQYF. As DNA, the CDR3 is TGTGCCAGCAGCTCTGACAGGAGCTCCTACGAGCAGTACTTC.